Listed below are T cell receptor beta chains from one sample, sequenced in a study of T cells in Graves' hyperthyroidism and ophthalmopathy. TCRdb re-derived calls from the multiplex PCR reads in MiXCR, one entry per CDR3 protein. Here the sample spans about 37,000 distinct CDR3 sequences, roughly 50% being singletons. Sequenced: blood. The receptors originated from a man aged 40-50 years with Graves' ophthalmopathy. CDR3s include the opening cysteine and the closing phenylalanine or tryptophan. The D gene is left open where the match is weak.

J gene | D gene | V gene | CDR3 protein
TRBJ2-1 | TRBD2 | TRBV11-2 | CASSPRTSGGWYEQFF
TRBJ2-7 | . | TRBV14 | CASSQGYEQYF
TRBJ2-3 | TRBD2 | TRBV10-3 | CAIATSGTDTQYF
TRBJ2-7 | TRBD1 | TRBV10-1 | CASSGDRAPYEQYF
TRBJ2-1 | . | TRBV25-1 | CASSFYICSASSLANEQFF
TRBJ1-2 | TRBD1 | TRBV20-1 | CSNRGRDGYTF
TRBJ2-5 | . | TRBV20-1 | CSAARPGWSQETQYF
TRBJ2-1 | TRBD1 | TRBV29-1 | CSVTTGGYNEQFF
TRBJ2-1 | . | TRBV20-1 | CSATVVGAEQFF
TRBJ2-1 | TRBD2 | TRBV9 | CASSATSGSSEQFF
TRBJ1-3 | . | TRBV2 | CACSVQSLGITIYF
. | . | TRBV11-2 | CARSTGPNNEQYF
TRBJ2-1 | . | TRBV14 | CASSQSRNEQFF
TRBJ1-2 | . | TRBV28 | CASSLGLVGYTF
TRBJ2-3 | . | TRBV2 | CASVDKLLFTDTQYF
TRBJ2-1 | . | TRBV20-1 | CSARVGGVEQFF
TRBJ1-5 | . | TRBV29-1 | CSSLGGTDQPQHF
TRBJ1-1 | . | TRBV5-1 | CASSFLDPNTEAFF
TRBJ2-5 | . | TRBV5-1 | CASSLVPETQYF
TRBJ1-1 | . | TRBV30 | CAWTHGGYGAFF
TRBJ2-1 | TRBD2 | TRBV27 | CASRNPSGRIDEQFF
TRBJ2-7 | TRBD1 | TRBV6-5 | CASSYRGQGSYEQYF
TRBJ2-7 | . | TRBV4-1 | CASSRDPGSSSEQYF
TRBJ1-2 | TRBD1 | TRBV20-1 | CSASLLTGGLGYTF
TRBJ1-6 | . | TRBV5-1 | CASSFGGVLHF
TRBJ1-2 | . | TRBV15 | CATSRDRDTTLGAYGYTF
TRBJ1-2 | . | TRBV12-3/TRBV12-4 | CASSLGFGYGYTF
TRBJ2-7 | . | TRBV20-1 | CSAKGQTVDEQYF
TRBJ1-1 | . | TRBV6-6 | CASSPLRGAGEAFF
TRBJ2-5 | . | TRBV19 | CASKDWTLQGTQYF
TRBJ2-7 | TRBD1 | TRBV5-1 | CASSTGTDLSYEQYF
TRBJ1-6 | . | TRBV19 | CASSITRSNSPLHF
TRBJ2-1 | . | TRBV29-1 | CSVPGTLQFF
TRBJ1-2 | . | TRBV10-3 | CAISETGSYGYTF
TRBJ1-2 | . | TRBV5-6 | CASSGSGTGNLYGYTF
TRBJ2-5 | TRBD2 | TRBV19 | CASSPGGIAQETQYF
TRBJ2-5 | . | TRBV19 | CAGSSRIQGTQYF
TRBJ1-5 | . | TRBV19 | CATTGGSNQPQHF
TRBJ2-7 | . | TRBV20-1 | CSARVVSTLSEQYF
TRBJ2-3 | TRBD2 | TRBV20-1 | CSASRSGSMSDTQYF
TRBJ1-5 | . | TRBV2 | CASSDLGLGPQHF
TRBJ2-6 | . | TRBV5-4 | CASSSRGYGTGANVLTF
TRBJ2-1 | TRBD2 | TRBV10-3 | CAISPQGGRAPKEQFF
TRBJ2-2 | . | TRBV7-2 | CASSFPSGELFF
TRBJ1-1 | . | TRBV2 | CASSRGRKNTEAFF